This T cell receptor (beta chain) emerged from a study of T cell repertoires in cytomegalovirus infection. Study details: The public TCR beta signatures pointed to both CMV infection and matching HLA type.

The CDR3 extends over 14 amino acids. Germline V gives CDR1 MDHEN, CDR2 SYDVKM. The V end lost 5 bases, the J end lost 6 bases, and 14 bases lay between the germline ends. A remark on this clonotype: Its cognate antigen is unknown.

Findings and caveats of the study: Individuals carrying CMV plus the relevant HLA were identified by cumulative frequency of public TCR beta families. Predominance within the ex vivo response was attributable to HLA-C-restricted CMV-specific TCR beta clonotypes.

TCRdb re-called the reads with MiXCR, one entry per CDR3 protein. The sample lists about 740,000 distinct CDR3 sequences, 35% to 40% occurring once. V usage is TRBV28 and J usage is TRBJ1-3, with D unclear. This TCR came from a human donor in good health (CMV status not recorded). Some clones in this sample may be carry-over from other donors' samples. Sequencing used PBMCs. The CDR3 region is CASSPGRRINTIYF. CDR3 nucleotides: TGTGCCAGCAGTCCTGGTCGCAGGATAAACACCATATATTTT.